The next 3 T cell receptor beta chains were all read from a single sample in a study of breast tumors, draining lymph nodes, adjacent tissues. TCRdb fed the multiplex PCR reads into MiXCR, producing one record per CDR3 protein. The sample lists hundreds of thousands of distinct CDR3 sequences, roughly 32% occurring once. The lymph nodes were axillary draining lymph nodes from breast cancer patients. Sequencing was carried out using axillary lymph node tissue. The receptors were gathered from a female donor with breast cancer. Some clones in this sample may be carry-over from other donors' samples.

This clonotype was detected ten times or more. The DNA of the CDR3 is TGTGCCAGCAGCCACAAAGTACGGTACGAGCAGTACTTC. It specifies CASSHKVRYEQYF. This chain uses TRBV14 with TRBJ2-7; unclear D gene. V lost 3 bases, J lost 4 bases, and 10 bases lay in between. CDR1 and CDR2 from the germline V gene are SGHDN and FVKESK. The CDR3 spans 13 residues.

This clonotype was observed many times. V is TRBV20-1 and J is TRBJ2-7; D is ambiguous. Per the germline V gene, CDR1 is DFQATT and CDR2 is SNEGSKA (reference sequence). This CDR3 is 11 amino acids long. The V and J ends lost 6 bases and 10 bases respectively, with 16 bases between them. The CDR3 nucleotides read TGCAGTGCCCCCCGGTCAATGGTACAGTACTTC. It is translated as CSAPRSMVQYF.

This clonotype was recorded at least ten times. Relative to the germline gene, one junction end is altered; a read error may explain this. The chain couples TRBV15 to TRBJ2-3, with 10 bases lining up with TRBD2. This CDR3 has 16 residues. Per the germline V gene, CDR1 is LNHNV and CDR2 is YYDKDF (reference sequence). The CDR3 DNA is TGTGCCACCGGCAGCGGGTCACTAGCGGGAATAGATACGCAGTATTTT. Residues: CATGSGSLAGIDTQYF. The whole variable domain, filled in from reference TRBV15 and TRBJ2-3, reads DAMVIQNPRYQVTQFGKPVTLSCSQTLNHNVMYWYQQKSSQAPKLLFHYYDKDFNNEADTPDNFQSRRPNTSFCFLDIRSPGLGDTAMYLCATGSGSLAGIDTQYFGPGTRLTVL.